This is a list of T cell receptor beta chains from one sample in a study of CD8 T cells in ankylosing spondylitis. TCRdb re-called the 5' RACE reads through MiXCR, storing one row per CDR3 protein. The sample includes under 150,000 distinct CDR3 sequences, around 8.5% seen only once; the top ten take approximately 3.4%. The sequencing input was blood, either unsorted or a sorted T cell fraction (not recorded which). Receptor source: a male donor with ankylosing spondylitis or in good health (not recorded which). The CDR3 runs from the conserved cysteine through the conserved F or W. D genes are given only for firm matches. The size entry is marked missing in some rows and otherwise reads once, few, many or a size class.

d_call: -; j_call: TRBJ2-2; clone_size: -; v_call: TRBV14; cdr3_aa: CASSQRGSTGELFF; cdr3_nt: TGTGCCAGCAGCCAAAGGGGCAGCACCGGGGAGCTGTTTTTT
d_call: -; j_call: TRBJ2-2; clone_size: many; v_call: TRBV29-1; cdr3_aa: CSAYGQNPSFANTGELFF; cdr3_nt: TGCAGCGCCTATGGACAGAACCCCTCGTTCGCGAACACCGGGGAGCTGTTTTTT
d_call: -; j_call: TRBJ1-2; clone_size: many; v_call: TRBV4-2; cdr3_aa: CASRRDSLNYGYTF; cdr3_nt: TGTGCCAGCAGAAGAGACAGCTTAAACTATGGCTACACCTTC
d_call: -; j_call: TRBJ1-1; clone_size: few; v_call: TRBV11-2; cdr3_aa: CASTPGPGNTEAFF; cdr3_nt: TGTGCCAGCACCCCCGGACCCGGGAACACTGAAGCTTTCTTT
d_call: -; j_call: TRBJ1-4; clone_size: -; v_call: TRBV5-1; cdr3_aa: CASSAGPEVTEKLFF; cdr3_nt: TGCGCCAGCAGCGCCGGGCCGGAGGTTACTGAAAAACTGTTTTTT
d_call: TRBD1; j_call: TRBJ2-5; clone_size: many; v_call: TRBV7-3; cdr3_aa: CASSLTDRVETQYF; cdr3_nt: TGTGCCAGCAGCTTAACAGACAGGGTAGAGACCCAGTACTTC
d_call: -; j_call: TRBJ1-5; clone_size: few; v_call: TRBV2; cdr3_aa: CASSEASQPQHF; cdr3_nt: TGTGCCAGCAGTGAAGCATCTCAGCCCCAGCATTTT
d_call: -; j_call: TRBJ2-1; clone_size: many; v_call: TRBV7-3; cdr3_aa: CASSRNTKRQSNEQFF; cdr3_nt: TGTGCCAGCAGCCGAAACACTAAACGACAGAGCAATGAGCAGTTCTTC
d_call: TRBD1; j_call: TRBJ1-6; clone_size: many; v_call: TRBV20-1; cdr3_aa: CSARVPRDRAMSNSPLHF; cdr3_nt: TGCAGTGCTAGAGTACCCCGGGACAGGGCTATGAGTAATTCACCCCTCCACTTT
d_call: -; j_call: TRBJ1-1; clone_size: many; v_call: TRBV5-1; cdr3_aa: CASSLEAGMNTEAFF; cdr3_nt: TGCGCCAGCAGCTTGGAGGCGGGCATGAACACTGAAGCTTTCTTT
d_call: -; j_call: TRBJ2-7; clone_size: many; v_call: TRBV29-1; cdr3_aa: CSVETGSRDEQYF; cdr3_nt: TGCAGCGTTGAAACCGGGAGTAGGGACGAGCAGTACTTC
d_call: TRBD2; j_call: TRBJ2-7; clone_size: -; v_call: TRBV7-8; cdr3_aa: CASSLEGGPSWTKAYEQYF; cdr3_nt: TGTGCCAGCAGCCTAGAGGGAGGGCCCTCTTGGACAAAAGCCTACGAGCAGTACTTC
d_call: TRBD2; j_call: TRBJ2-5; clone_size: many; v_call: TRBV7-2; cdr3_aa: CASSLGSGRQETQYF; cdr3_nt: TGTGCCAGCAGCTTAGGGAGCGGGAGACAAGAGACCCAGTACTTC
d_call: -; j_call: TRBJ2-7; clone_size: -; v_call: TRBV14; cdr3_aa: CASSQGPVRDEQYF; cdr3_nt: TGTGCCAGCAGCCAAGGCCCCGTTAGAGACGAGCAGTACTTC
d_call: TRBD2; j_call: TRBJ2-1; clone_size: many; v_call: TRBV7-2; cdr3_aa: CASSPGLGRGSYNEQFF; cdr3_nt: TGTGCCAGCAGCCCGGGACTAGGTCGGGGCTCCTACAATGAGCAGTTCTTC
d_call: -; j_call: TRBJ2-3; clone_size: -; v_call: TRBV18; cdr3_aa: CASSISAPTMYADTQYF; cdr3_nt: TGTGCCAGCTCTATAAGTGCCCCGACTATGTATGCAGATACGCAGTATTTT
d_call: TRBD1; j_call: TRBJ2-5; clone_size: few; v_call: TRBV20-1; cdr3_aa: CSANHQGAGKTQYF; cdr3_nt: TGCAGTGCTAACCATCAGGGGGCAGGGAAGACCCAGTACTTC
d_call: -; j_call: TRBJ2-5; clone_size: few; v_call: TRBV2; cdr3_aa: CASSEGVLRYPIQETQYF; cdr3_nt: TGTGCCAGCAGTGAAGGGGTACTGCGTTACCCAATCCAAGAGACCCAGTACTTC
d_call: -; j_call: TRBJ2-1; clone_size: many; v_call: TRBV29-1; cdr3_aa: CSVEGFRSSYNEQFF; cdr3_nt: TGCAGCGTTGAAGGTTTCCGGAGCTCCTACAATGAGCAGTTCTTC
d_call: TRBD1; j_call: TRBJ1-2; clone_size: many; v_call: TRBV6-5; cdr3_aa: CASSYSGQQNGYTF; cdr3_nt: TGTGCCAGCAGTTACTCGGGACAGCAAAATGGCTACACCTTC
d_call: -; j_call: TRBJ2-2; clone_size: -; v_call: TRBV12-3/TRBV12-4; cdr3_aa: CASRLGTPNTGELFF; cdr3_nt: TGTGCCAGCAGGCTTGGGACACCTAACACCGGGGAGCTGTTTTTT
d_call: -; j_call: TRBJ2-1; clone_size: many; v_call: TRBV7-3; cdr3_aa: CASSPQDEGEQFF; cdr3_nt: TGTGCCAGCAGCCCCCAGGATGAAGGTGAGCAGTTCTTC
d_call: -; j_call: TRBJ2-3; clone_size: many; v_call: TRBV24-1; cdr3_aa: CATSDPHEEGTDTQYF; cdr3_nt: TGTGCCACCAGTGACCCTCACGAGGAAGGCACAGATACGCAGTATTTT
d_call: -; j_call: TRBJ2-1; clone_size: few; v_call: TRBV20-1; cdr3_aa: CSARVTSNEQFF; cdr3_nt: TGCAGTGCTAGAGTTACAAGCAATGAGCAGTTCTTC
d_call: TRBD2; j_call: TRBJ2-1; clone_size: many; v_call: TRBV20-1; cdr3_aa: CSAMTSGNEQFF; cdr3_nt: TGCAGTGCTATGACTAGCGGCAATGAGCAGTTCTTC
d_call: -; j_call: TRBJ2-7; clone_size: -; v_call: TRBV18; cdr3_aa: CASSFYSGSYEQYF; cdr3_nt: TGTGCCAGCTCGTTTTACAGCGGCTCCTACGAGCAGTACTTC
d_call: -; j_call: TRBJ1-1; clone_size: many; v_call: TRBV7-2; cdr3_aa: CASSPRNTEAFF; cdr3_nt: TGTGCCAGCAGCCCGAGGAACACTGAAGCTTTCTTT
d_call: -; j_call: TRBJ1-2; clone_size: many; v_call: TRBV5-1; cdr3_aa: CASSFGDNYGYTF; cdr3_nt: TGCGCCAGCAGCTTCGGTGATAACTATGGCTACACCTTC
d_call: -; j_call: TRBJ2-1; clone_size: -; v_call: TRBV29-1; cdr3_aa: CSVRVLNNEQFF; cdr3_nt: TGCAGCGTTCGGGTCTTGAACAATGAGCAGTTCTTC
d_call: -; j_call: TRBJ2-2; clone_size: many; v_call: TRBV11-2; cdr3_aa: CASSPQPTGELFF; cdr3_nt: TGTGCCAGCAGCCCCCAGCCCACCGGGGAGCTGTTTTTT
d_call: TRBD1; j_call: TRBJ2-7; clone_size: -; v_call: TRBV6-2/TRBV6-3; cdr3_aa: CASSYREGQGAWEQYF; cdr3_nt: TGTGCCAGCAGTTACCGCGAGGGACAGGGGGCATGGGAGCAGTACTTC
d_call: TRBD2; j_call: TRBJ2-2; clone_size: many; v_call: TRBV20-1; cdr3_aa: CSAQRTSSNTGELFF; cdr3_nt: TGCAGTGCTCAACGGACTAGCAGTAACACCGGGGAGCTGTTTTTT
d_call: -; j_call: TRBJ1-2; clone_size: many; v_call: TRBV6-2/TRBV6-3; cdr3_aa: CASRRLSHGTAYSNYGYTF; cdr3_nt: TGTGCCAGCAGACGCCTAAGCCACGGGACCGCATATTCTAACTATGGCTACACCTTC
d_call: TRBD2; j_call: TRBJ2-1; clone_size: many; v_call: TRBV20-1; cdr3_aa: CSARVLAGGPYNEQFF; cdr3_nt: TGCAGTGCTAGAGTCTTAGCGGGAGGCCCATACAATGAGCAGTTCTTC
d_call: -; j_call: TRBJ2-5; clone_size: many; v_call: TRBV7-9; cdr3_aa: CASSPTDYQETQYF; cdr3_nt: TGTGCCAGCAGCCCTACCGACTACCAAGAGACCCAGTACTTC
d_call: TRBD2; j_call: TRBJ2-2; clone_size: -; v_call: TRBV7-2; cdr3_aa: CASSPQAGGVTGELFF; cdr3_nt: TGTGCCAGCAGCCCCCAAGCGGGAGGGGTCACCGGGGAGCTGTTTTTT
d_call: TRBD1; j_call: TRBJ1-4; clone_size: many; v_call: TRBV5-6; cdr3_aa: CASSLPIHRGQGEKLFF; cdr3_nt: TGTGCCAGCAGCTTGCCGATACACAGGGGGCAAGGAGAAAAACTGTTTTTT
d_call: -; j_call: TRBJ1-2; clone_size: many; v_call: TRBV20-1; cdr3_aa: CSARDYVPTKGRDYGYTF; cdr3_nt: TGCAGTGCTAGAGATTATGTCCCAACAAAAGGGCGAGACTATGGCTACACCTTC
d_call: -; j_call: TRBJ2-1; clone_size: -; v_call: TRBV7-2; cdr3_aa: CASTKRPSSDEQFF; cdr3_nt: TGTGCCAGCACCAAGCGGCCATCTTCCGATGAGCAGTTCTTC
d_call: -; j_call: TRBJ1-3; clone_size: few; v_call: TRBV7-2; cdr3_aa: CASSLDNGRGNTIYF; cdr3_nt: TGTGCCAGCAGCTTAGACAATGGGAGGGGAAACACCATATATTTT